A selection of T cell receptor beta chains follows, all from one sample in a study of T cells in Graves' hyperthyroidism and ophthalmopathy. TCRdb passed the multiplex PCR reads through MiXCR, listing each CDR3 protein once. The profile shows hundreds of thousands of distinct CDR3 sequences, around 15% of them singletons. Sequenced input: blood. The origin of the receptors is an older woman with Graves' ophthalmopathy. Each CDR3 is given with its conserved first and last residue. A D gene is named only where the DNA matches it firmly. Expanded clones are given a class, and other clones once, few, many or no size at all.

v_gene: TRBV7-2; d_gene: NA; j_gene: TRBJ2-3; abundance: many; CDR3aa: CASSLDGRIGDTQYF; CDR3nt: TGTGCCAGCAGCTTAGACGGCAGAATAGGAGATACGCAGTATTTT
v_gene: TRBV19; d_gene: NA; j_gene: TRBJ2-3; abundance: NA; CDR3aa: CASTEGGGFTDTQYF; CDR3nt: TGTGCCAGTACCGAAGGAGGCGGCTTCACAGATACGCAGTATTTT
v_gene: TRBV28; d_gene: TRBD2; j_gene: TRBJ2-1; abundance: many; CDR3aa: CASSELAGVINEQFF; CDR3nt: TGTGCCAGCAGTGAACTAGCGGGAGTCATAAATGAGCAGTTCTTC
v_gene: TRBV6-1; d_gene: TRBD2; j_gene: TRBJ2-1; abundance: NA; CDR3aa: CASSWTSGTPNEQFF; CDR3nt: TGTGCCAGCAGTTGGACTAGCGGGACACCGAATGAGCAGTTCTTC
v_gene: TRBV5-1; d_gene: TRBD2; j_gene: TRBJ2-3; abundance: many; CDR3aa: CASSSGLAKSTDTQYF; CDR3nt: TGCGCCAGCAGCTCGGGACTAGCGAAGAGCACAGATACGCAGTATTTT
v_gene: TRBV5-1; d_gene: NA; j_gene: TRBJ1-1; abundance: many; CDR3aa: CASSLLGAEAFF; CDR3nt: TGCGCCAGCAGCTTGCTTGGGGCTGAAGCTTTCTTT
v_gene: TRBV29-1; d_gene: NA; j_gene: TRBJ2-7; abundance: many; CDR3aa: CSVGTSYEQYF; CDR3nt: TGCAGCGTAGGGACCAGCTACGAGCAGTACTTC
v_gene: TRBV5-1; d_gene: NA; j_gene: TRBJ2-6; abundance: few; CDR3aa: CASSFEPSGANVLTF; CDR3nt: TGCGCCAGCAGCTTTGAGCCATCAGGGGCCAACGTCCTGACTTTC
v_gene: TRBV30; d_gene: TRBD1; j_gene: TRBJ1-2; abundance: few; CDR3aa: CASPRTGEYGYTF; CDR3nt: TGTGCCTCGCCCCGGACAGGGGAATATGGCTACACCTTC
v_gene: TRBV28; d_gene: TRBD1; j_gene: TRBJ1-5; abundance: many; CDR3aa: CASSPGQGILPQHF; CDR3nt: TGTGCCAGCAGCCCGGGACAGGGTATTTTGCCCCAGCATTTT
v_gene: TRBV5-1; d_gene: TRBD2; j_gene: TRBJ2-5; abundance: NA; CDR3aa: CASSPYRGLAGTLIQETQYF; CDR3nt: TGCGCCAGCAGCCCTTATCGGGGACTAGCGGGCACACTCATTCAAGAGACCCAGTACTTC
v_gene: TRBV3-1; d_gene: TRBD1; j_gene: TRBJ1-6; abundance: many; CDR3aa: CASSETGGSSYNSPLHF; CDR3nt: TGTGCCAGCAGCGAAACAGGGGGAAGCTCCTATAATTCACCCCTCCACTTT
v_gene: TRBV2; d_gene: NA; j_gene: TRBJ2-1; abundance: many; CDR3aa: CASSEGRLGGEQFF; CDR3nt: TGTGCCAGCAGTGAAGGCCGCCTGGGCGGGGAGCAGTTCTTC
v_gene: TRBV29-1; d_gene: TRBD2; j_gene: TRBJ2-1; abundance: NA; CDR3aa: CSVEATGLAGESLSYNEQFF; CDR3nt: TGCAGCGTTGAAGCCACGGGACTAGCGGGAGAGTCCCTCTCCTACAATGAGCAGTTCTTC
v_gene: TRBV27; d_gene: NA; j_gene: TRBJ2-5; abundance: NA; CDR3aa: CASKTTGETQYF; CDR3nt: TGTGCCAGCAAAACGACAGGAGAGACCCAGTACTTC
v_gene: TRBV5-1; d_gene: TRBD2; j_gene: TRBJ2-2; abundance: NA; CDR3aa: CASSLGAGAGELFF; CDR3nt: TGCGCCAGCAGCTTGGGGGCGGGAGCCGGGGAGCTGTTTTTT
v_gene: TRBV11-1; d_gene: NA; j_gene: TRBJ2-5; abundance: many; CDR3aa: CASSSDEGRDSQETQYF; CDR3nt: TGTGCCAGCAGCTCCGACGAAGGGCGGGACAGTCAAGAGACCCAGTACTTC
v_gene: TRBV5-1; d_gene: TRBD1; j_gene: TRBJ1-1; abundance: NA; CDR3aa: CASSPGTGPSPFF; CDR3nt: TGCGCCAGCAGCCCCGGGACAGGACCCAGTCCTTTCTTT
v_gene: TRBV4-1; d_gene: NA; j_gene: TRBJ1-1; abundance: many; CDR3aa: CASSQDSARPLRPNTEAFF; CDR3nt: TGCGCCAGCAGCCAAGATTCGGCCCGCCCCTTAAGGCCGAACACTGAAGCTTTCTTT
v_gene: TRBV5-6; d_gene: NA; j_gene: TRBJ2-1; abundance: NA; CDR3aa: CASSLSEDTDNEQFF; CDR3nt: TGTGCCAGCAGCTTGTCGGAGGACACCGACAATGAGCAGTTCTTC
v_gene: TRBV6-2/TRBV6-3; d_gene: TRBD1; j_gene: TRBJ2-3; abundance: many; CDR3aa: CASKSPYRGTDTQYF; CDR3nt: TGTGCCAGCAAGTCCCCGTACAGGGGGACAGATACGCAGTATTTT
v_gene: TRBV14; d_gene: TRBD2; j_gene: TRBJ2-1; abundance: few; CDR3aa: CASTELERDAYNEQFF; CDR3nt: TGTGCCAGCACGGAATTAGAGCGGGACGCCTACAATGAGCAGTTCTTC
v_gene: TRBV6-2/TRBV6-3; d_gene: NA; j_gene: TRBJ2-6; abundance: NA; CDR3aa: CASSRPTRGSGANVLTF; CDR3nt: TGTGCCAGCAGCCGCCCAACTCGGGGCTCTGGGGCCAACGTCCTGACTTTC
v_gene: TRBV28; d_gene: NA; j_gene: TRBJ2-7; abundance: many; CDR3aa: CASSPPAYEQYF; CDR3nt: TGTGCCAGCAGTCCGCCTGCCTACGAGCAGTACTTC
v_gene: TRBV19; d_gene: TRBD1; j_gene: TRBJ2-3; abundance: NA; CDR3aa: CARNSGTGGIRYGYF; CDR3nt: TGTGCCAGGAACTCCGGGACAGGGGGCATCAGATACGGGTATTTT
v_gene: TRBV10-2; d_gene: TRBD2; j_gene: TRBJ2-7; abundance: NA; CDR3aa: CASTTPAGGNEQYF; CDR3nt: TGCGCCAGCACCACCCCAGCGGGAGGCAACGAGCAGTACTTC
v_gene: TRBV9; d_gene: NA; j_gene: TRBJ2-1; abundance: few; CDR3aa: CASSSWTSSEQFF; CDR3nt: TGTGCCAGCAGCTCCTGGACCAGTTCTGAGCAGTTCTTC
v_gene: TRBV30; d_gene: NA; j_gene: TRBJ1-3; abundance: many; CDR3aa: CAWSDSYSGNTIYF; CDR3nt: TGTGCCTGGAGTGACAGTTATTCTGGAAACACCATATATTTT
v_gene: TRBV6-1; d_gene: NA; j_gene: TRBJ2-5; abundance: few; CDR3aa: CASRGPTTQYF; CDR3nt: TGTGCCAGCAGGGGACCGACGACCCAGTACTTC
v_gene: TRBV13; d_gene: TRBD2; j_gene: TRBJ2-7; abundance: many; CDR3aa: CASSPPSGGPSYEQYF; CDR3nt: TGTGCCAGCAGCCCCCCTAGCGGGGGGCCCTCCTACGAGCAGTACTTC
v_gene: TRBV27; d_gene: TRBD1; j_gene: TRBJ1-2; abundance: many; CDR3aa: CASSSGQGQGYTF; CDR3nt: TGTGCCAGCAGTTCGGGACAGGGGCAGGGCTACACCTTC
v_gene: TRBV6-1; d_gene: NA; j_gene: TRBJ1-2; abundance: NA; CDR3aa: CASMAGPINYGYTF; CDR3nt: TGTGCCAGCATGGCAGGGCCCATTAACTATGGCTACACCTTC
v_gene: TRBV7-2; d_gene: NA; j_gene: TRBJ1-5; abundance: NA; CDR3aa: CASSLAPAGDQPQHF; CDR3nt: TGTGCCAGCAGCTTAGCGCCGGCAGGGGACCAGCCCCAGCATTTT
v_gene: TRBV6-1; d_gene: NA; j_gene: TRBJ2-3; abundance: NA; CDR3aa: CASSEIASSTDTQYF; CDR3nt: TGTGCCAGCAGTGAAATAGCGTCTAGCACAGATACGCAGTATTTT
v_gene: TRBV2; d_gene: TRBD1; j_gene: TRBJ2-7; abundance: many; CDR3aa: CASTGTGRNEQYF; CDR3nt: TGTGCCAGTACCGGGACAGGGAGGAACGAGCAGTACTTC
v_gene: TRBV6-1; d_gene: TRBD2; j_gene: TRBJ2-7; abundance: few; CDR3aa: CASGRAYEQYF; CDR3nt: TGTGCCAGCGGGAGGGCCTACGAGCAGTACTTC
v_gene: TRBV2; d_gene: NA; j_gene: TRBJ1-1; abundance: many; CDR3aa: CASTRSGGVGTEAFF; CDR3nt: TGTGCCAGCACCCGAAGCGGGGGGGTTGGCACTGAAGCTTTCTTT
v_gene: TRBV29-1; d_gene: NA; j_gene: TRBJ2-7; abundance: NA; CDR3aa: CSVRDSYEQYF; CDR3nt: TGCAGCGTGCGGGACTCCTACGAGCAGTACTTC
v_gene: TRBV5-1; d_gene: NA; j_gene: TRBJ1-1; abundance: many; CDR3aa: CASSLGVATNTEAFF; CDR3nt: TGCGCCAGCAGCTTGGGGGTAGCAACGAACACTGAAGCTTTCTTT
v_gene: TRBV12-5; d_gene: NA; j_gene: TRBJ2-1; abundance: NA; CDR3aa: CASGLRPLYNEQFF; CDR3nt: TGTGCTAGTGGCCTACGGCCCCTCTACAATGAGCAGTTCTTC
v_gene: TRBV6-1; d_gene: NA; j_gene: TRBJ2-7; abundance: many; CDR3aa: CASSAGSYYEQYF; CDR3nt: TGTGCCAGCAGTGCCGGGTCATACTACGAGCAGTACTTC
v_gene: TRBV19; d_gene: NA; j_gene: TRBJ2-4; abundance: NA; CDR3aa: CASSLTQDIQYF; CDR3nt: TGTGCCAGTAGTCTGACTCAGGACATTCAGTACTTC
v_gene: TRBV28; d_gene: NA; j_gene: TRBJ1-3; abundance: few; CDR3aa: CAAKSGGGGNTIYF; CDR3nt: TGTGCCGCAAAAAGCGGCGGGGGTGGAAACACCATATATTTT
v_gene: TRBV11-3; d_gene: TRBD2; j_gene: TRBJ2-3; abundance: many; CDR3aa: CASSYGGAFTDTQYF; CDR3nt: TGTGCCAGCAGCTACGGGGGGGCTTTTACAGATACGCAGTATTTT
v_gene: TRBV28; d_gene: NA; j_gene: TRBJ1-1; abundance: few; CDR3aa: CASTVWNTEAFF; CDR3nt: TGTGCCAGCACTGTCTGGAACACTGAAGCTTTCTTT
v_gene: TRBV5-5; d_gene: NA; j_gene: TRBJ2-7; abundance: NA; CDR3aa: CASSPTWVFSYEQYF; CDR3nt: TGTGCCAGCAGCCCGACCTGGGTCTTCTCCTACGAGCAGTACTTC
v_gene: TRBV10-2; d_gene: TRBD2; j_gene: TRBJ2-1; abundance: NA; CDR3aa: CASREKLAGRGEQFF; CDR3nt: TGCGCCAGCAGAGAGAAGCTAGCGGGACGGGGTGAGCAGTTCTTC
v_gene: TRBV20-1; d_gene: NA; j_gene: TRBJ2-5; abundance: many; CDR3aa: CSARAELVSKRPQYF; CDR3nt: TGCAGTGCTAGGGCAGAACTAGTTTCCAAGAGACCCCAGTACTTC
v_gene: TRBV20-1; d_gene: TRBD1; j_gene: TRBJ2-1; abundance: NA; CDR3aa: CSARDRDRGPYNEQFF; CDR3nt: TGCAGTGCTAGAGATAGGGACAGGGGGCCCTACAATGAGCAGTTCTTC
v_gene: TRBV14; d_gene: NA; j_gene: TRBJ2-6; abundance: few; CDR3aa: CASSQVKGHSRSGANVLTF; CDR3nt: TGTGCCAGCAGCCAAGTAAAGGGACACTCCCGCTCTGGGGCCAACGTCCTGACTTTC
v_gene: TRBV29-1; d_gene: NA; j_gene: TRBJ2-1; abundance: many; CDR3aa: CSVGLAEQFF; CDR3nt: TGCAGCGTTGGGCTAGCGGAGCAGTTCTTC